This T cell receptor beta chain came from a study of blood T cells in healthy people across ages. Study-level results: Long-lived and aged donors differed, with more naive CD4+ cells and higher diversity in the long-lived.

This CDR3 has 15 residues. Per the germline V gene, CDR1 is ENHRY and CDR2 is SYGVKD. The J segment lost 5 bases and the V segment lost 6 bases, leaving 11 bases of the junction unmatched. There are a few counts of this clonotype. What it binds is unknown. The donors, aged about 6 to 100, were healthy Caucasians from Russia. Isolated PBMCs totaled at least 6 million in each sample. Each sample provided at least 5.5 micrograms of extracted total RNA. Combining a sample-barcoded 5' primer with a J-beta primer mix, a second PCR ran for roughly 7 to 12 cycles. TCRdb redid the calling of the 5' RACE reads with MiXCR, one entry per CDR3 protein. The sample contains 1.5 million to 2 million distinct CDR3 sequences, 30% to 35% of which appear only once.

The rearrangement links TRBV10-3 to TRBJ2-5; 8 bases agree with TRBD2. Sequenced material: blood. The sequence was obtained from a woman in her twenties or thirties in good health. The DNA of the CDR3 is TGTGCCATCAGCGCTCTGGCGGGGGGCGGTGAGACCCAGTACTTC. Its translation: CAISALAGGGETQYF.